This T cell receptor (beta chain) emerged from a study of blood T cell repertoires in COVID-19. Study overall: Researchers got acute and convalescent COVID-19 samples from the United States, Italy and Spain.

The CDR3 spans 15 residues. Germline-derived CDR1 and CDR2 are SGHKS and YYEKEE (reference sequence). V dropped 2 bases and J dropped 2 bases, with 13 bases sitting between them. The data were produced by immunoSEQ multiplex PCR, yet TCRdb's version contains in-frame clones alone and is incomplete. The data hold 150,000 to 200,000 clones, with about nine tenths observed a single time. The chain combines TRBV5-5 with TRBJ1-2; unclear D gene. This clonotype originated in a man aged 55 to 70 with active or convalescent COVID-19. Sequenced sample: peripheral blood. CDR3 loop: CASSFFLEENYGYTF. The CDR3 DNA sequence: TGTGCCAGCAGCTTTTTTCTTGAGGAGAACTATGGCTACACCTTC.